This TCR beta chain was documented in a study of monozygotic twins with cystic fibrosis. Study-wide context: Roughly 3 micrograms of fragmented DNA underwent approximately 15 PCR cycles for library preparation. General study findings and limits: Monozygotic CF twins shared more identical nucleotide clonotypes than unrelated patients. Shared CDR3 numbers were not associated with age, concordance or severity.

This clone appeared a single time. Antigen: not known. Clones were sequenced by immunoSEQ multiplex PCR, and TCRdb holds only the in-frame ones, with some missing. The profile shows about 7,500 clones, approximately 93% of them singletons. J lost 6 bases, V lost 3 bases, and 10 bases had no gene match. Germline V gene sequence: CDR1 SGHTA, CDR2 FQGNSA. This CDR3 comprises 15 residues. The V call is TRBV7-2, the J call TRBJ1-2; 7 bases agree with TRBD1. The sequence was obtained from a boy between 2 and 10 years old with cystic fibrosis. Sequenced: blood. Here the CDR3 reads CASSFLHPGGNGYTF. CDR3 coding DNA: TGTGCCAGCAGCTTTTTACACCCAGGGGGGAATGGCTACACCTTC.